The T cell receptor (beta chain) under discussion was sequenced for a study of long-term antiretroviral therapy in people with HIV. The CDR3 consists of 14 residues. Germline-derived CDR1 and CDR2 are MNHNS and SASEGT. V lost 4 bases and J 5 bases, leaving 15 bases between the germline ends. Sequencing relied on immunoSEQ assay v3.0, run at survey level. Using immunoSEQ multiplex PCR, the repertoire was profiled, and TCRdb retains in-frame clones only, with some absent. There are fewer than 25,000 clones in the sample; around 80% occur only once, and more than 5.5% lies in the top ten. Participants living with HIV all received treatment in the United States.

The sample was unsorted PBMCs, taken 1.5 years after starting antiretroviral therapy. This clonotype was sampled from a man between 25 and 39 years old with HIV. The genes are TRBV6-1 and TRBJ2-7, with D perhaps given as TRBD1 or TRBD2 (5 bases each). This CDR3 is CASSVGEGSDEQYF. The CDR3 nucleotides read TGTGCCAGCAGTGTGGGTGAGGGGTCGGACGAGCAGTACTTC.